A single sample is the source of the 23 T cell receptor beta chains below, sequenced in a study of radiotherapy plus CTLA-4 blockade in lung cancer. Clones were read by immunoSEQ multiplex PCR, and TCRdb kept only the in-frame ones, dropping some. The sample contains about 23,000 clones, about 71% of which appear only once. The starting material was peripheral blood, obtained from a patient treated with radiotherapy plus ipilimumab. Every receptor here comes from a human donor with non-small cell lung cancer whose response to radiotherapy plus ipilimumab could not be evaluated.

The chain links TRBV29-1 to TRBJ2-5; D might be TRBD1 (6 bases). CDR3 length: 16 residues. The germline CDR1 and CDR2 sequences are SQVTM and ANQGSEA. Trimming took 3 bases from V and 1 from J, leaving 18 bases between them. The CDR3 DNA reads as TGCAGCGTTGAGGTGCCGGGACAAGTATCCCAAGAGACCCAGTACTTC. Amino acids: CSVEVPGQVSQETQYF.

V usage is TRBV11-1 and J usage is TRBJ2-7; the D gene is possibly TRBD1 (6 bases). With 4 bases removed from V and 6 bases from J, the gap between germline ends came to 16 bases. The germline CDR1 and CDR2 sequences are SGHAT and FQDESV (reference sequence). This CDR3 is built from 14 residues. The CDR3 sequence: CASSYLQQGGEQYF. CDR3 in DNA: TGTGCCAGCAGCTACCTCCAACAGGGTGGCGAGCAGTACTTC.

In its sample, this clone was seen a few times. The rearrangement links TRBV5-1 to TRBJ2-5, with D unresolved. This CDR3 comprises 13 residues. In germline, CDR1 is SGHRS, CDR2 YFSETQ. V dropped 0 bases and J dropped 2 bases, with 5 bases sitting between them. In nucleotides, the CDR3 is TGCGCCAGCAGCTTGGGGCAACAAGAGACCCAGTACTTC. This codes for CASSLGQQETQYF.

J is TRBJ2-5 and V is TRBV30; 9 bases agree with TRBD1. The junction had 10 bases not matched to a gene; V was cut back by 6 bases and J by 5 bases. In germline, CDR1 is GTSNPN, CDR2 SVGIG (reference sequence). This CDR3 contains 14 residues. CDR3 in amino acids: CACEGQGLGETQYF. CDR3 DNA sequence: TGTGCCTGCGAGGGACAGGGCCTAGGGGAGACCCAGTACTTC.

The CDR3 sequence is CASSSWGGLTEAFF. The CDR3 coding sequence is TGTGCCAGCAGTTCATGGGGGGGGCTGACTGAAGCTTTCTTT. The V gene is TRBV6-6, the J gene TRBJ1-1; D might be TRBD1 (6 bases). Germline CDR1 reads MNHNY; CDR2 reads SVGAGI (reference sequence). Trimming removed 4 bases at V and 5 bases at J, with 14 bases between. The CDR3 extends over 14 amino acids.

The rearrangement uses TRBV29-1 and TRBJ2-5, with 7 bases fitting TRBD2. V dropped 6 bases and J dropped 5; count of bases not matched to a gene: 6. Per germline, CDR1 SQVTM and CDR2 ANQGSEA. The CDR3 is made up of 12 amino acids. The CDR3 nucleotides read TGCAGCGTGGGGGGGGAATGGGAGACCCAGTACTTC. As protein: CSVGGEWETQYF.

For the CDR3, the DNA is TGTGCCAGCAGTCGACTAGCGGGAGTTACCGGGGAGCTGTTTTTT. Translating it yields CASSRLAGVTGELFF. The rearrangement joins TRBV2 to TRBJ2-2; the match to TRBD2 covers 12 bases. The CDR3 consists of 15 residues. The V gene's germline CDR1 is SNHLY and CDR2 FYNNEI. J lost 5 bases, V lost 5 bases, and 3 bases had no gene match.

This chain joins TRBV7-2 and TRBJ1-1; TRBD1 is a possible D gene (5 bases). V was trimmed by 7 bases and J by 6 bases, leaving 15 bases between them. Germline V CDR1 and CDR2: SGHTA, FQGNSA. This CDR3 has 13 residues. CDR3 residues: CASTTWAGAEAFF. As DNA, the CDR3 is TGTGCCAGCACCACCTGGGCGGGGGCTGAAGCTTTCTTT.

The gene calls are TRBV18 and TRBJ1-2, with D maybe TRBD1 (5 bases). From germline, CDR1 is KGHSH and CDR2 LQKENI. The V gene lost 0 bases and the J gene lost 4 bases, with 12 bases spanning the gap. CDR3 length: 15 amino acids. The CDR3 DNA follows: TGTGCCAGCTCACCACCCCTCAGGGATGGCTATGGCTACACCTTC. It translates to CASSPPLRDGYGYTF.

This chain joins TRBV5-1 and TRBJ2-1; no clear D gene. This CDR3 has 13 amino acids. Germline assignment: CDR1 SGHRS and CDR2 YFSETQ. The ends were cut back, 4 bases at V and 8 bases at J, with 13 bases in the middle. The DNA for the CDR3 is TGCGCCAGCAGCCCTCAGGTTTTGGATGAGCAGTTCTTC. It yields the protein CASSPQVLDEQFF.

The rearrangement links TRBV11-2 to TRBJ2-7; D may be TRBD2 (6 bases). The length of the CDR3 is 16 residues. Per germline, CDR1 SGHAT and CDR2 FQNNGV. The V end was cut by 5 bases, the J end by 0 bases, with 17 bases between. CDR3 coding DNA: TGTGCCAGCAGCGATAAGCTAGCGTGGAGCTCCTACGAGCAGTACTTC. Translation: CASSDKLAWSSYEQYF.

As to this clone: This specimen includes other DNA sequences encoding the same CDR3. CDR3 in amino acids: CASSLGTALNTEAFF. DNA of the CDR3: TGCGCCAGCAGCCTGGGGACAGCGCTTAACACTGAAGCTTTCTTT. The chain couples TRBV5-1 to TRBJ1-1; 7 positions agree with TRBD1. V lost 4 bases to trimming and J lost 2 bases; unmatched junction nucleotides: 8. CDR1 is SGHRS, CDR2 YFSETQ, per germline. The CDR3 is made up of 15 amino acids.

The chain has TRBV19 and TRBJ1-2, with 7 bases matching TRBD1. The germline gives CDR1 LNHDA, CDR2 SQIVND (reference sequence). V gave up 5 bases and J gave up 4 bases; unmatched junction bases: 7. This CDR3 region has 14 residues. For the CDR3, the DNA is TGTGCCAGTAGTTCACAGGGGCTCATCTATGGCTACACCTTC. This translates into CASSSQGLIYGYTF.

A few counts support this clone. J is TRBJ2-4 and V is TRBV15; 9 bases align to TRBD1. This CDR3 is built from 16 residues. The germline gives CDR1 LNHNV, CDR2 YYDKDF (reference sequence). With V trimmed by 5 bases and J by 1 base, 6 bases remained unmatched. CDR3 sequence: CATSGRTGEAKNIQYF. DNA of the CDR3: TGTGCCACCAGCGGAAGGACAGGGGAGGCCAAAAACATTCAGTACTTC.

V is TRBV5-6 and J is TRBJ1-2; TRBD1 is a possible D gene (5 bases). The CDR3 covers 12 residues. V lost 4 bases and J 9 bases, leaving 13 bases between the germline ends. In germline, CDR1 is SGHDT, CDR2 YYEEEE. The CDR3: CASSAWGGSYTF. The CDR3 DNA is TGTGCCAGCAGCGCTTGGGGGGGGAGCTACACCTTC.

CDR3 in DNA: TGTGCCAGCAGCTTAAACCCAGCGGGATTAGTTGGCGAGCAGTACTTC. Its protein product is CASSLNPAGLVGEQYF. This chain joins TRBV7-3 and TRBJ2-7; 7 bases are a match to TRBD2. V lost 1 base to trimming and J lost 6 bases; unmatched junction nucleotides: 12. This CDR3 spans 16 amino acids. Germline V lookup: CDR1 SGHTA, CDR2 FQGTGA. The full variable domain, in which reference TRBV7-3 and TRBJ2-7 provide the parts outside the CDR3, is GAGVSQTPSNKVTEKGKYVELRCDPISGHTALYWYRQSLGQGPEFLIYFQGTGAADDSGLPNDRFFAVRPEGSVSTLKIQRTERGDSAVYLCASSLNPAGLVGEQYFGPGTRLTVT.

The chain uses TRBV13 and TRBJ2-1; 7 bases line up with TRBD2. Germline V gives CDR1 PRHDT, CDR2 FYEKMQ (reference sequence). There are 17 residues in the CDR3. V was clipped by 5 bases and J by 6 bases; unmatched bases: 16. For the CDR3, the DNA is TGTGCCAGCAGCCCCCGGGCACGTCGCGGGAGTCTCAATGAGCAGTTCTTC. It codes for CASSPRARRGSLNEQFF.

The gene calls are TRBV27 and TRBJ2-7; 9 bases are a match to TRBD1. With V trimmed by 4 bases and J by 0 bases, 1 base remained unmatched. The CDR3 totals 14 residues. Germline CDR1 MNHEY, CDR2 SMNVEV (reference sequence). CDR3 nucleotide sequence: TGTGCCAGCAGTTGGACAGGGGCCTCCTACGAGCAGTACTTC. Translation: CASSWTGASYEQYF.

The genes are TRBV2 and TRBJ2-1; TRBD1 aligns across 9 bases. Germline V lookup: CDR1 SNHLY, CDR2 FYNNEI. Trimming cost V 6 bases and J 11 bases; bases outside gene matches: 5. The CDR3 loop spans 12 amino acids. For the CDR3, the DNA is TGTGCCAGCAGGGGGACAGGGACCCAGCAGTTCTTC. Protein sequence: CASRGTGTQQFF.

The V gene is TRBV7-2, the J gene TRBJ2-4, with a tentative D call TRBD2 (5 bases). The germline CDR1 and CDR2 sequences are SGHTA and FQGNSA. The CDR3 is made up of 14 amino acids. V was cut by 5 bases and J by 7 bases, with 15 bases left in between. The CDR3 nucleotides are TGTGCCAGCAGCGCGACGGGGTTTGCGAACATTCAGTACTTC. It specifies CASSATGFANIQYF.

The rearrangement links TRBV11-3 to TRBJ1-1; D not certain. CDR1 and CDR2 from the germline V gene are SGHNT and YENEEA. Between the trimmed V and J ends, which lost 2 bases and 0 bases, there was a span of 4 bases. CDR3 length equals 13 residues. CDR3 sequence reads: CASSLTVNTEAFF. The CDR3 DNA is TGTGCCAGCAGCTTAACGGTGAACACTGAAGCTTTCTTT.

In its sample, this clone was seen a few times. The gene calls are TRBV27 and TRBJ2-4; possible D gene TRBD2, 5 bases. The CDR3 length is 13 residues. The V end was cut by 6 bases, the J end by 0 bases, with 6 bases between. The germline CDR1 and CDR2 sequences are MNHEY and SMNVEV (reference sequence). The CDR3 DNA follows: TGTGCCAGCAGCCGGGAAGCCAAAAACATTCAGTACTTC. It specifies CASSREAKNIQYF.

There are a few counts of this clone. The chain uses TRBV14 and TRBJ2-1; 12 nucleotides agree with TRBD2. Germline values: CDR1 SGHDN, CDR2 FVKESK. With V trimmed by 1 base and J by 2 bases, 3 bases remained unmatched. The CDR3 sequence is 17 residues long. In DNA, the CDR3 is TGTGCCAGCAGCCAAGGGAGACTAGCGGGAGCCTACAATGAGCAGTTCTTC. This gives the protein CASSQGRLAGAYNEQFF.